Sequencing of this T cell receptor beta chain was carried out in a study of blood T cell repertoires in COVID-19. Whole-study context: Specimens from acute and convalescent COVID-19 originated in the United States, Italy and Spain.

Germline V CDR1 and CDR2: SGHTA, FQGTGA. The V gene end was trimmed by 5 bases and the J gene end by 2 bases; junction bases not matched to a gene: 4. This CDR3 is 15 amino acids long. Methods used by the authors: Reference gene primer amplification yielded estimated nucleated cell counts. The repertoire was sequenced with immunoSEQ multiplex PCR; TCRdb's copy has only in-frame clones and lacks some. The D gene and trimming were derived from the DNA, and the V and J assignments and clone size from that table. The table lists 650,000 to 800,000 clones, 85% to 90% of them singletons, with roughly 0.26% in the top ten.

This chain connects TRBV7-3 to TRBJ2-3; TRBD2 agrees at 10 bases. Sequencing input: peripheral blood. This receptor was identified in a young woman with acute or convalescent COVID-19. CDR3 protein: CASSRSGGTTDTQYF. CDR3 coding DNA: TGTGCCAGCAGCCGTAGCGGGGGGACCACAGATACGCAGTATTTT.